This TCR beta chain was found in a study of blood T cell repertoires in COVID-19. Deletions cut 0 bases from V and 1 base from J, with 15 bases between. This CDR3 contains 18 residues. CDR1 and CDR2 (germline): KGHDR, SFDVKD. Sequencing was performed with immunoSEQ multiplex PCR; in TCRdb, only in-frame clones are kept and a portion is missing. The data contain 310,000 or so clones, about 90% of them singletons. The source material was peripheral blood. The chain carries TRBV24-1 and TRBJ1-5, with D uncertain. The receptor's source is a woman in her forties or fifties who had recovered from COVID-19. The CDR3 is CATSDLRGRIESNQPQHF. DNA for the CDR3: TGTGCCACCAGTGATTTGCGGGGTAGGATTGAGAGCAATCAGCCCCAGCATTTT.